This T cell receptor (beta chain) is drawn from a study of post-analysis software for immune sequencing data. Study details: Included among the disease courses, which were recorded for the cohort, were relapsing-remitting, secondary progressive and progressive-relapsing multiple sclerosis.

CDR3 size: 12 residues. Germline assignment: CDR1 SQVTM and CDR2 ANQGSEA. V gave up 5 bases and J gave up 5 bases; unmatched junction bases: 2. Prepared libraries of TCR beta cDNA carried unique molecular identifiers. Approximately 450,000 cDNA molecules were recovered from an input of 1 to 10 million T cells. MiXCR, run by TCRdb on the PCR reads, gives a single entry per CDR3 protein. The data hold roughly 570,000 distinct CDR3 sequences, with roughly 34% observed a single time. Whole-study findings and limits: In multiple sclerosis, normalized Chao1 diversity was significantly below that of controls. TRBV5-6, TRBV5-1 and TRBV20-1 belonged to a set of about five TRBV segments that were more frequent in patients than controls. The F measure placed samples prepared in the same batch into strongly shared clusters.

In this sample, this clonotype turned up many times. The antigen remains unidentified. This chain uses TRBV29-1 with TRBJ2-4, with TRBD2 identical over 8 bases. Sample: blood. This TCR was recovered from a girl between 2 and 17 years old with multiple sclerosis. In DNA form, the CDR3 reads TGCAGCGTTCGGGGGGGAGAAAACATTCAGTACTTC. Its protein product is CSVRGGENIQYF.